This entry concerns a single T cell receptor beta chain. This sample is part of a study of patients and donors after allogeneic stem cell transplantation. CDR3 size: 14 residues. V lost 3 bases, J lost 6 bases, and 14 bases lay in between. Germline CDR1 is LNHDA and CDR2 is SQIVND (reference sequence). TCRdb ran MiXCR on the RT-PCR reads and lists one entry per CDR3 protein. The sample contains roughly 180,000 distinct CDR3 sequences, around 41% of which appear only once. J is TRBJ1-2 and V is TRBV19; the D is unclear. This clonotype was sampled from a human donor who was either an allogeneic HSCT recipient or a stem cell or donor lymphocyte infusion donor (not recorded which). It is not recorded whose cells these are; they may come from a transplant donor. The sequencing input was blood, either unsorted or a sorted T cell fraction (not recorded which). CDR3: CASSIVAQSDGYTF. The CDR3 DNA reads TGTGCCAGTAGTATCGTCGCCCAGTCCGATGGCTACACCTTC.